These 29 T cell receptor beta chains were all obtained from the same sample, sequenced in a study of neurological immune-mediated disorders. One entry per CDR3 protein, called by TCRdb with MiXCR from the 5' RACE reads. The table lists about 25,000 distinct CDR3 sequences, 5% to 7% of them singletons. Input material: PBMCs. Receptors originate from a middle-aged woman in good health.

This clonotype was seen at least ten times. The rearrangement uses TRBV15 and TRBJ1-1, with D possibly being TRBD1 (5 bases). Trimming removed 0 bases at V and 8 bases at J, with 16 bases between. The germline V gene encodes CDR1 LNHNV and CDR2 YYDKDF (reference sequence). The CDR3 has 15 residues. The CDR3 nucleotides are TGTGCCACCAGCAGAGATTCATTGGGGGGTCGGGAAGCTTTCTTT. This codes for CATSRDSLGGREAFF.

The chain recombines TRBV10-3 with TRBJ2-2; 9 positions match TRBD2. With 6 bases clipped from V and 1 base from J, the junction kept 0 bases outside the gene matches. The CDR3 loop spans 14 amino acids. Germline CDR1 ENHRY, CDR2 SYGVKD. The CDR3 sequence is CAIRTSGNTGELFF. The CDR3 DNA reads TGTGCCATCAGGACTAGCGGGAACACCGGGGAGCTGTTTTTT.

This clonotype was seen ten or more times. This CDR3 is CAAGQDFYGYTF. The DNA for the CDR3 is TGTGCCGCCGGACAGGACTTCTATGGCTACACCTTC. The chain has TRBV6-5 and TRBJ1-2, with 7 positions matching TRBD1. After removal of 11 bases from V and 4 bases from J, the junction contained 7 bases not matched to a gene. The CDR3 runs 12 residues. Germline V gene sequence: CDR1 MNHEY, CDR2 SVGAGI.

This clonotype was detected ten times or more. The chain recombines TRBV10-3 with TRBJ1-5; 9 positions agree with TRBD1. J was trimmed by 6 bases and V by 2 bases; bases with no gene match: 5. The CDR3 has 15 amino acids. Germline-derived CDR1 and CDR2 are ENHRY and SYGVKD. CDR3: CAISETGGGGQPQHF. CDR3 coding DNA: TGTGCCATCAGTGAGACAGGGGGCGGCGGTCAGCCCCAGCATTTT.

This clonotype occurred many times. The rearrangement joins TRBV20-1 to TRBJ2-3; 13 bases match TRBD2. Unmatched junction bases numbered 8, after V lost 2 bases and J lost 3 bases. Germline CDR1 DFQATT, CDR2 SNEGSKA (reference sequence). CDR3 length equals 17 residues. This chain's CDR3 is CSARSGWTSGRTDTQYF. The CDR3 DNA reads as TGCAGTGCTAGATCCGGGTGGACTAGCGGGAGAACAGATACGCAGTATTTT.

This clonotype was seen repeatedly, ten times or more. CDR3 bases: TGTGCCAGCAGTGAACAAGGATACCAAGAGACCCAGTACTTC. Its protein product is CASSEQGYQETQYF. The genes are TRBV6-4 and TRBJ2-5; D gene ambiguous. Germline CDR1 and CDR2: MRHNA and SNTAGT. The V gene lost 3 bases and the J gene lost 0 bases, with 8 bases spanning the gap. This CDR3 spans 14 amino acids.

This clonotype has ten or more counts. This rearrangement joins TRBV20-1 to TRBJ2-7, with 8 bases lining up with TRBD1. This CDR3 contains 11 residues. The V and J ends lost 3 bases and 6 bases, in that order; junction bases with no gene match: 1. CDR1 is DFQATT, CDR2 SNEGSKA, per germline (reference sequence). CDR3 region: CSASRGLEQYF. CDR3 nucleotides: TGCAGTGCTAGCAGGGGGCTCGAGCAGTACTTC.

This clonotype is judged medium-sized. The J gene is TRBJ2-3, the V gene TRBV7-9; a weak D match, TRBD2 (6 bases). The germline gives CDR1 SEHNR, CDR2 FQNEAQ (reference sequence). V dropped 5 bases and J dropped 1 base, with 16 bases sitting between them. This CDR3 has 16 amino acids. CDR3 DNA sequence: TGTGCCAGCAGCGCCGGACCCGGAGGGGGCACAGATACGCAGTATTTT. Translating gives CASSAGPGGGTDTQYF.

This clonotype is medium-sized (0.01 to 0.1%) by share. This chain joins TRBV29-1 and TRBJ2-7; tentatively, D is TRBD1 (5 bases). The ends were cut back, 4 bases at V and 1 base at J, with 8 bases in the middle. The CDR3 runs to 12 residues. Germline CDR1 and CDR2: SQVTM and ANQGSEA. The CDR3 DNA sequence: TGCAGCGTTGGGGGCAGTTCCTACGAGCAGTACTTC. It specifies CSVGGSSYEQYF.

This clonotype has ten or more counts. This rearrangement joins TRBV20-1 to TRBJ1-3, with D unclear. This CDR3 is built from 12 residues. From germline, CDR1 is DFQATT and CDR2 SNEGSKA (reference sequence). Trimming pared 0 bases from V and 7 bases from J, leaving 7 bases between. Written as DNA, the CDR3 is TGCAGTGCTAGAGATCCAGGCAACACCATATATTTT. It translates to CSARDPGNTIYF.

In its sample, this clonotype was seen many times. CDR3 amino acids: CASSLSGGPDTEAFF. CDR3 nucleotides: TGTGCCAGCAGCTTAAGTGGGGGGCCTGACACTGAAGCTTTCTTT. The chain links TRBV7-2 to TRBJ1-1, with D perhaps TRBD1 (6 bases). Trimming left V 2 bases short and J 3 bases short, with 13 bases between. Germline V gene data show CDR1 as SGHTA and CDR2 as FQGNSA. The CDR3 sequence is 15 residues long.

This clonotype was seen many times. This chain links TRBV5-1 with TRBJ2-2, with a possible D match to TRBD2 (5 bases). The length of the CDR3 is 14 residues. Germline V gene data show CDR1 as SGHRS and CDR2 as YFSETQ. V lost 4 bases, J lost 5 bases, and 12 bases lay in between. CDR3 bases: TGCGCCAGCAGCAGTCTAGCCGGGACCGGGGAGCTGTTTTTT. It encodes CASSSLAGTGELFF.

This clonotype has more than one count but fewer than ten. The V call is TRBV5-1, the J call TRBJ2-1; D perhaps matches TRBD2 (5 bases). Looked up from germline, CDR1 is SGHRS and CDR2 is YFSETQ. Between the trimmed V and J ends, which lost 1 base and 6 bases, there was a span of 17 bases. The CDR3 has 16 residues. The CDR3 DNA sequence: TGCGCCAGCAGCTTGCGGGCCGATCCTCGGGGCAATGAGCAGTTCTTC. Its protein product is CASSLRADPRGNEQFF.

This clonotype occurred many times. The chain links TRBV5-1 to TRBJ2-7; D is perhaps TRBD1 or TRBD2 (5 bases each). Trimming removed 1 base from V and 2 bases from J, with 13 bases in between. Germline V CDR1 and CDR2: SGHRS, YFSETQ. This CDR3 is 15 amino acids long. This chain's CDR3 is CASSLWGPTAYEQYF. The CDR3 DNA follows: TGCGCCAGCAGCTTGTGGGGACCGACAGCCTACGAGCAGTACTTC.

The rearrangement uses TRBV6-5 and TRBJ2-7, with no clear D. V lost 8 bases and J 1 base, leaving 15 bases between the germline ends. This CDR3 contains 14 residues. Germline V gives CDR1 MNHEY, CDR2 SVGAGI. The CDR3: CASGRGGPSYEQYF. As DNA, the CDR3 is TGTGCCAGCGGTCGAGGCGGCCCGTCCTACGAGCAGTACTTC.

There are many counts of this clonotype. The genes are TRBV23-1 and TRBJ1-5, with D uncertain. TRBV23-1 is an ORF, and what it does is uncertain. The CDR3 spans 15 residues. V lost 0 bases and J lost 3, with 9 bases in between. The CDR3 sequence is CASSQSGIFNQPQHF. The DNA for the CDR3 is TGCGCCAGCAGTCAATCGGGGATCTTCAATCAGCCCCAGCATTTT.

This clonotype was found many times. The chain joins TRBV15 to TRBJ1-2, with TRBD1 matching over 7 bases. This CDR3 region has 14 residues. The V gene's germline CDR1 is LNHNV and CDR2 YYDKDF (reference sequence). With 5 bases clipped from V and 5 bases from J, the junction kept 8 bases outside the gene matches. The CDR3 sequence: CATSLFGQEYGYTF. DNA of the CDR3: TGTGCCACCAGCCTTTTTGGACAGGAGTATGGCTACACCTTC.

The chain is built from TRBV5-1 and TRBJ2-2, with 9 nucleotides matching TRBD1. Germline CDR1 is SGHRS and CDR2 is YFSETQ. This CDR3 comprises 17 residues. Trimming cost V 3 bases and J 3 bases; bases outside gene matches: 9. The CDR3 sequence is CASSWIQGQGDTGELFF. The CDR3 DNA follows: TGCGCCAGCAGCTGGATACAGGGACAGGGAGACACCGGGGAGCTGTTTTTT.

The chain has TRBV10-3 and TRBJ1-5; TRBD1 might be the D (5 bases). Germline CDR1 reads ENHRY; CDR2 reads SYGVKD. The CDR3 has 14 residues. V was cut by 4 bases and J by 0 bases, with 7 bases left in between. CDR3 in DNA: TGTGCCATCAGTGGGGGGAATAGCAATCAGCCCCAGCATTTT. Its protein product is CAISGGNSNQPQHF.

This clonotype was recorded at least ten times. The gene calls are TRBV15 and TRBJ1-3; D gene uncertain. The CDR3 covers 15 residues. Germline V lookup: CDR1 LNHNV, CDR2 YYDKDF (reference sequence). The ends were cut back, 0 bases at V and 4 bases at J, with 10 bases in the middle. The CDR3 is CATSRDSLAGNTIYF. Here the CDR3 DNA reads TGTGCCACCAGCAGAGATTCCCTTGCCGGAAACACCATATATTTT.

This clonotype has a count of ten or more. The chain carries TRBV11-2 and TRBJ2-3, with a tentative D call TRBD2 (5 bases). The CDR3 has 16 amino acids. V lost 3 bases, J lost 0 bases, and 13 bases lay in between. Germline loops: CDR1 SGHAT, CDR2 FQNNGV. The CDR3 DNA follows: TGTGCCAGCAGCTTGTGGACTCGTCGTAGCACAGATACGCAGTATTTT. Its translation: CASSLWTRRSTDTQYF.

This clonotype was observed at least ten times. The chain joins TRBV6-5 to TRBJ2-4; D remains unclear. The CDR3 sequence is 13 residues long. Germline values: CDR1 MNHEY, CDR2 SVGAGI. Trimming stripped 6 bases from V and 0 bases from J, with 6 bases between. CDR3 in amino acids: CASRSLAKNIQYF. For the CDR3, the DNA is TGTGCCAGCAGGTCTCTAGCCAAAAACATTCAGTACTTC.

In this sample, this clonotype turned up many times. The V and J genes are TRBV4-2 and TRBJ2-5; the match to TRBD2 covers 9 bases. The CDR3 runs to 18 residues. Germline lookup yields CDR1 LGHNA and CDR2 YNFKEQ. V was clipped by 4 bases and J by 5 bases; unmatched bases: 17. CDR3 residues: CASSLGGVSGSVVETQYF. The CDR3 bases are TGTGCCAGCAGCCTCGGGGGGGTTAGCGGGAGCGTGGTTGAGACCCAGTACTTC.

This clonotype appeared many times. The chain uses TRBV20-1 and TRBJ2-3; 15 bases are shared with TRBD2. J lost 6 bases, V lost 4 bases, and 8 bases had no gene match. CDR1 and CDR2 from the germline V gene are DFQATT and SNEGSKA (reference sequence). The CDR3 covers 16 residues. The CDR3 region is CSAIRTSGRAGDTQYF. The CDR3 coding sequence is TGCAGTGCTATCAGGACTAGCGGGAGGGCTGGGGATACGCAGTATTTT.

This clonotype was counted many times. V gene TRBV24-1 combines with J gene TRBJ2-5, with 8 bases aligning to TRBD2. The ends lost 2 bases at V and 4 bases at J; junction bases unmatched: 8. The CDR3 runs to 16 residues. Germline V lookup: CDR1 KGHDR, CDR2 SFDVKD. CDR3 loop: CATSDSSAGVRETQYF. DNA for the CDR3: TGTGCCACCAGTGATTCATCAGCGGGAGTCAGAGAGACCCAGTACTTC.

Concerning this clonotype itself: A read error may explain this, as a much larger clone is one base away. The conserved final phenylalanine or tryptophan is absent from the CDR3, which likely points to a read error. V usage is TRBV5-1 and J usage is TRBJ1-1; 7 nucleotides match TRBD1. The CDR3 is 14 amino acids. The germline V gene encodes CDR1 SGHRS and CDR2 YFSETQ. With V trimmed by 4 bases and J by 1 base, 4 bases remained unmatched. The CDR3 sequence is CASSARQGNTEAFL. The CDR3 DNA is TGCGCCAGCAGCGCTAGACAGGGGAACACTGAAGCTTTCTTA.

This clonotype was seen more than once but under ten times. This sequence joins TRBV27 and TRBJ2-5; D unclear. The CDR3 has 14 residues. Trimming cost V 10 bases and J 5 bases, with 20 bases left between them. Germline CDR1 and CDR2: MNHEY and SMNVEV (reference sequence). The CDR3 protein is CATGPPPPSETQYF. CDR3 nucleotide sequence: TGTGCCACCGGACCACCCCCCCCGTCGGAGACCCAGTACTTC.

This clonotype was detected ten times or more. The genes are TRBV3-1 and TRBJ2-2, with D hard to call. Trimming took off 1 base at V and 0 bases at J, with 6 bases between the two ends. This CDR3 is built from 15 residues. Germline V lookup: CDR1 LGHDT, CDR2 YNNKEL (reference sequence). CDR3 region: CASSQGQANTGELFF. CDR3 nucleotide sequence: TGTGCCAGCAGCCAAGGCCAGGCGAACACCGGGGAGCTGTTTTTT.

In this sample, this clonotype is medium-sized. V is TRBV27 and J is TRBJ2-7; TRBD1 matches 7 bases. Germline CDR1 is MNHEY and CDR2 is SMNVEV (reference sequence). This CDR3 is built from 14 residues. Trimming cost V 6 bases and J 2 bases; bases outside gene matches: 7. The CDR3 here is CASSPPTGTYEQYF. CDR3 nucleotide sequence: TGTGCCAGCAGCCCTCCGACAGGGACCTACGAGCAGTACTTC.